The source of this T cell receptor beta chain is a study of T-cell reconstitution after alpha-beta-depleted transplantation in children. Findings and limits, study-wide: Once a year had passed after transplant, T-cell counts and diversity came mostly from newly produced T cells.

This clonotype was seen many times. The antigen is undetermined. It was with unique molecular identifiers that the TCRbeta library was prepared. A single record per CDR3 protein comes from TCRdb applying MiXCR to the PCR reads. The sample includes some 110,000 distinct CDR3 sequences, 10% to 13% seen only once; the top ten take 34%. Deletions cut 3 bases from V and 4 bases from J, with 16 bases between. The germline V gene has CDR1 LNHNV and CDR2 YYDKDF (reference sequence). The CDR3 totals 16 residues. This clonotype was obtained from a boy aged 2-15 years with acute lymphoblastic leukemia, due to receive a stem cell transplant. The sample in question was PBMCs, obtained before TCRalphabeta/CD19-depleted stem cell transplant. The rearrangement uses TRBV15 and TRBJ2-1, with D unresolved. The DNA for the CDR3 is TGTGCCACCAGCAGGGAGCCAGTTCGGGTTTACAATGAGCAGTTCTTC. Its translation is CATSREPVRVYNEQFF.